This TCR beta chain was retrieved from a study of blood T cells in healthy people across ages (dated by TCRdb to the mid-2010s). Broadly, across the study: Template switching captured roughly one uniquely barcoded TCR beta cDNA molecule per two T cells in model experiments. Age-related changes in TCR beta repertoire diversity were measured in the study by deep sequencing normalized with unique cDNA molecular identifiers. The donors were split into four age groups: young (average around 16 years), middle-aged (nearly 40), aged (62) and long-lived (over 80). To avoid experimental bias, donors of different ages were distributed randomly across sequencing lanes. The study analyzed two additional independent replicas of 1 million unique cDNA reads from the same blood draw for two donors, one aged 18 to 30 and one aged 80 or older. Study-wide conclusions, independent of this receptor: The CMV infection status of donors was not known, potentially confounding age-related changes in expanded clonotypes. The long-lived group showed more naive CD4+ T cells, fewer expanded clones and increased TCR diversity than the aged group, suggesting age selection. Bulk unsorted PBMC profiling prevented conclusive comparison of naive and antigen-experienced compartments. Estimates of total diversity based on one million sequenced T cells were regarded as lower bounds and as underestimates. Observed TCR beta diversity per million T cells fell roughly linearly with age, and a significant reduction was already apparent by age about 43. There was a strong correlation between observed TCR beta diversity and the percentage of naive T cells measured by flow cytometry.

V gives up 0 bases and J gives up 1 base, and the segment between their germline ends measures 15 bases. CDR3 length: 17 amino acids, cysteine to phenylalanine. The retained sequence is limited to the CDR3, 51 bases, with the frame set at the first base. Per the germline V gene, SGHVS is the CDR1 and FQNEAQ is the CDR2. Systemically healthy Caucasian individuals from Russia, 35 to 50 in total and aged roughly 6 to 90 years, were included as donors. Around 9.8 milliliters of peripheral blood were collected from each donor into EDTA-treated Vacutainer tubes. Ficoll-Paque density-gradient centrifugation was used to isolate PBMCs, with at least 6 million per sample. Total RNA was extracted from PBMCs with Trizol reagent, with at least 6 micrograms obtained per sample. For every donor, flow cytometry on a PBMC aliquot measured the percentage of naive CD45RAhigh/CD27high T cells. About this clonotype itself: No antigen is known for it. Qualities for individual bases were not recorded, and no much larger clone is one base off.

Libraries were made using 5' RACE. Instrument used: Illumina HiSeq 2500. A second PCR of roughly 7 to 11 cycles was performed with a sample-barcoded 5' primer and a J-beta primer mix. A template-switch 5' adaptor carrying 12 random nucleotides introduced a unique molecular identifier onto each TCR beta cDNA molecule. Each sample yielded at least 2.5 million CDR3-containing paired-end reads. First-strand cDNA was synthesized from all RNA with the Mint cDNA synthesis kit, primed by a TRBC-specific oligonucleotide. Following uracil-DNA glycosylase treatment, all cDNA underwent a first 18-cycle PCR with the universal primers M1SS and BC2_uni_R. The authors processed their data as follows. Each sample was normalized by randomly selecting 1 million high-quality reads, each carrying a distinct molecular identifier. Instead of being binned into consensus sequences, reads that shared molecular identifiers were thrown out. MiTCR, set to a Q25 quality threshold and the strictest error-elimination algorithm, was used for CDR3 identification, clonotype clustering and error correction. A nonparametric unseen species model using Euler transformation provided a lower-bound estimate of total TCR beta diversity. Through fastp at Q25 and MiXCR, TCRdb rebuilt clones from the public reads, retaining in-frame beta chains. Each CDR3 protein gets just one entry, which takes the most common genes and DNA from the rows behind it. TCRdb assigned the V and J calls; the authors' analysis was not used. The sample includes 1.5 million or so distinct CDR3 sequences, with around two fifths observed a single time. The ten largest make up less than 8% of the sample.

The specimen was blood. The sequence came from a young woman in good health. The rearrangement joined TRBV7-8 to TRBJ2-5; TRBD2 is a weak D gene call, 6 bases matching. The nucleotide sequence is TGTGCCAGCAGCTTAGCCGGGAGTTGGGGAACCCAAGAGACCCAGTACTTC. It translates as CASSLAGSWGTQETQYF.